This TCR beta chain was observed in a study of PD-1 blockade in classical Hodgkin lymphoma. Findings of the study overall: When set against healthy donors, newly diagnosed patients were reported to show lower baseline TCR diversity. Significantly greater TCR diversity emerged by C4D1 in CD4+ cells but not CD8+ cells.

With 2 bases removed from V and 5 bases from J, the gap between germline ends came to 9 bases. CDR1 and CDR2 (germline): MNHEY, SVGAGI. The CDR3 extends over 13 amino acids. In the case of this clone: Its antigen is still unknown.

The assay was immunoSEQ multiplex PCR, and TCRdb's table has in-frame clones only and misses some. Of over 80,000 clones detected, just under 95% appear once; the ten largest clones hold less than 3%. Each patient relapsed following autologous stem cell transplantation, and prior brentuximab vedotin exposure differed. This sequence joins TRBV6-5 and TRBJ2-5; the D is unclear. This TCR derives from a human donor with classical Hodgkin lymphoma. The starting material was peripheral blood mononuclear cells (PBMCs), obtained at baseline. The CDR3 spells CASSYGRTETQYF. The CDR3 coding sequence is TGTGCCAGCAGTTACGGCAGGACGGAGACCCAGTACTTC.